These 30 T cell receptor beta chains share one sample of origin, sequenced in a study of CD8+ T cells in alopecia areata. Investigators isolated RNA and reverse transcribed it into cDNA to act as the sequencing template. The assay was immunoSEQ multiplex PCR, and TCRdb's table has in-frame clones only and misses some. The sample has roughly 110,000 clones, around three fifths seen once. Treatment here: oral pan-JAK inhibitor, 5-10 mg twice daily. The sequencing here drew on CD8+ T cells sorted from blood, taken at week 24, from a patient treated with tofacitinib. Source of these receptors: a human donor with alopecia areata.

This clone has just a few counts. V is TRBV4-2 and J is TRBJ2-7, with D perhaps matching TRBD1 (6 bases). The CDR3 spans 14 residues. CDR1 is LGHNA, CDR2 YNFKEQ, per germline. The V and J ends lost 1 base and 4 bases respectively, with 11 bases between them. The CDR3, as DNA: TGTGCCAGCAGCCAAGTGGACAGATCTTACGAGCAGTACTTC. Protein product: CASSQVDRSYEQYF.

J is TRBJ2-5 and V is TRBV7-9; maybe TRBD2 (6 bases). The germline gives CDR1 SEHNR, CDR2 FQNEAQ (reference sequence). There are 14 residues in the CDR3. V was shortened by 4 bases and J by 3 bases, with 12 bases between the two germline ends. The CDR3 here is CASSWLTSKETQYF. In nucleotides, the CDR3 is TGTGCCAGCAGCTGGTTGACTAGTAAAGAGACCCAGTACTTC.

The V call is TRBV5-6, the J call TRBJ1-1; D unclear. Trimming removed 4 bases from V and 8 bases from J, with 9 bases in between. Germline-derived CDR1 and CDR2 are SGHDT and YYEEEE. The CDR3 has 11 residues. The CDR3 nucleotides are TGTGCCAGCAGCATAGGGATGGAAGCTTTCTTT. It translates to CASSIGMEAFF.

The V call is TRBV5-1, the J call TRBJ1-2; D is undetermined. CDR1 and CDR2 from the germline V gene are SGHRS and YFSETQ. The CDR3 is 15 residues long. The ends were cut back, 2 bases at V and 3 bases at J, with 14 bases in the middle. As DNA, the CDR3 is TGCGCCAGCAGCTTCAATCTCCCAGGAGACTATGGCTACACCTTC. It is translated as CASSFNLPGDYGYTF. Full variable domain (rest looked up from reference TRBV5-1 and TRBJ1-2): KAGVTQTPRYLIKTRGQQVTLSCSPISGHRSVSWYQQTPGQGLQFLFEYFSETQRNKGNFPGRFSGRQFSNSRSEMNVSTLELGDSALYLCASSFNLPGDYGYTFGSGTRLTVV.

This chain connects TRBV19 to TRBJ1-1; TRBD1 matches at 9 bases. Germline loops: CDR1 LNHDA, CDR2 SQIVND (reference sequence). After removal of 3 bases from V and 3 bases from J, the junction contained 5 bases not matched to a gene. This CDR3 has 15 amino acids. Here the CDR3 DNA reads TGTGCCAGTAGTATGGACAGGGGATACGACACTGAAGCTTTCTTT. Protein product: CASSMDRGYDTEAFF. Full variable domain (missing parts from reference TRBV19 and TRBJ1-1): DGGITQSPKYLFRKEGQNVTLSCEQNLNHDAMYWYRQDPGQGLRLIYYSQIVNDFQKGDIAEGYSVSREKKESFPLTVTSAQKNPTAFYLCASSMDRGYDTEAFFGQGTRLTVV.

The sample holds a few counts of this clone. This chain links TRBV9 with TRBJ2-1, with 9 bases that match TRBD2. The V gene's germline CDR1 is SGDLS and CDR2 YYNGEE. The CDR3 runs to 13 residues. V was clipped by 7 bases and J by 8 bases; unmatched bases: 7. CDR3 nucleotides: TGTGCCAGCGAGAGGACTAGCGACCATGAGCAGTTCTTC. Its translation: CASERTSDHEQFF.

The chain has TRBV6-5 and TRBJ2-1; 8 nucleotides line up with TRBD2. Germline CDR1 reads MNHEY; CDR2 reads SVGAGI. The CDR3 loop spans 13 amino acids. Trimming cost V 6 bases and J 2 bases; bases outside gene matches: 0. In DNA form, the CDR3 reads TGTGCCAGCAGCGGGGGGGCCTACAATGAGCAGTTCTTC. This encodes CASSGGAYNEQFF.

This sequence joins TRBV5-6 and TRBJ2-3; a weak D match, TRBD2 (6 bases). CDR1 and CDR2 (germline): SGHDT, YYEEEE. CDR3 size: 14 residues. Trimming removed 6 bases at V and 6 bases at J, with 17 bases between. CDR3 residues: CASTYGDSWDTQYF. The CDR3, as DNA: TGTGCCAGCACCTACGGGGACTCATGGGATACGCAGTATTTT.

The chain links TRBV30 to TRBJ2-7; D ambiguous. Germline loops: CDR1 GTSNPN, CDR2 SVGIG (reference sequence). Trimming pared 0 bases from V and 2 bases from J, leaving 8 bases between. This CDR3 is built from 13 residues. The chain's CDR3 is CAWSVSQTYEQYF. The CDR3, as DNA: TGTGCCTGGAGTGTAAGTCAGACCTACGAGCAGTACTTC.

This chain joins TRBV13 and TRBJ1-5; D gene uncertain. The germline V gene has CDR1 PRHDT and CDR2 FYEKMQ (reference sequence). V lost 3 bases to trimming and J lost 4 bases, with 10 bases between them. The CDR3 spans 14 residues. In nucleotides, the CDR3 is TGTGCCAGCAGCTTGGGCCAGTATAATCAGCCCCAGCATTTT. Translated, it gives CASSLGQYNQPQHF. The full variable domain, rest sourced from reference TRBV13 and TRBJ1-5, is AAGVIQSPRHLIKEKRETATLKCYPIPRHDTVYWYQQGPGQDPQFLISFYEKMQSDKGSIPDRFSAQQFSDYHSELNMSSLELGDSALYFCASSLGQYNQPQHFGDGTRLSIL.

This rearrangement joins TRBV11-2 to TRBJ1-1; 10 nucleotides line up with TRBD1. V gave up 8 bases and J gave up 3 bases; unmatched junction bases: 6. Per the germline V gene, CDR1 is SGHAT and CDR2 is FQNNGV. The CDR3 runs 14 residues. DNA for the CDR3: TGTGCCAGCCGTGGACAGGGGGGTTACACTGAAGCTTTCTTT. This encodes CASRGQGGYTEAFF.

In this sample, this clone turned up a few times. The chain is built from TRBV7-9 and TRBJ1-1; D ambiguous. The ends were cut back, 4 bases at V and 4 bases at J, with 4 bases in the middle. Per the germline V gene, CDR1 is SEHNR and CDR2 is FQNEAQ (reference sequence). CDR3 length: 11 residues. CDR3 amino acids: CASSYSTEAFF. The CDR3 DNA is TGTGCCAGCAGCTATAGCACTGAAGCTTTCTTT.

This clone turned up a few times. The V gene is TRBV6-6, the J gene TRBJ2-7; TRBD2 agrees at 8 bases. Trimming removed 5 bases from V and 4 bases from J; junction bases left unmatched: 13. Germline CDR1 is MNHNY and CDR2 is SVGAGI (reference sequence). This CDR3 region has 16 residues. The CDR3 region is CASSTVAGKTSYEQYF. In DNA form, the CDR3 reads TGTGCCAGCAGTACAGTAGCGGGGAAGACATCGTACGAGCAGTACTTC.

This chain uses TRBV9 with TRBJ1-2; TRBD1 is a possible D gene (5 bases). CDR3 length: 15 amino acids. Germline CDR1 is SGDLS and CDR2 is YYNGEE. The V end was cut by 4 bases, the J end by 7 bases, with 20 bases between. CDR3: CASSTRGGVAGGYTF. The CDR3 DNA sequence: TGTGCCAGCAGCACCCGTGGAGGGGTAGCAGGTGGCTACACCTTC.

The rearrangement links TRBV11-2 to TRBJ2-7, with D possibly TRBD1 on 6 matching bases. The CDR3 spans 14 residues. V gave up 2 bases and J gave up 4 bases, with 12 bases separating them. Germline CDR1 reads SGHAT; CDR2 reads FQNNGV. The CDR3 sequence is CASSLIGGGYEQYF. CDR3 nucleotide sequence: TGTGCCAGCAGCTTAATAGGGGGTGGGTACGAGCAGTACTTC.

A few counts support this clone. The chain links TRBV4-1 to TRBJ2-3, with no clear D. Trimming shortened V by 4 bases and J by 0 bases, and 14 bases separated the two germline ends. The CDR3 contains 16 residues. Germline V gene data show CDR1 as MGHRA and CDR2 as YSYEKL. CDR3 amino acids: CASSLKMQASTDTQYF. DNA of the CDR3: TGCGCCAGCAGCCTGAAAATGCAGGCGAGCACAGATACGCAGTATTTT.

This sequence joins TRBV29-1 and TRBJ2-5; 10 bases align to TRBD1. This CDR3 spans 14 amino acids. From germline, CDR1 is SQVTM and CDR2 ANQGSEA. V shed 8 bases, J shed 4 bases, and the junction held 10 bases outside the gene matches. CDR3 DNA sequence: TGCAGCCCAGGGACAGGGGAAGGACCAGAGACCCAGTACTTC. This translates into CSPGTGEGPETQYF.

This chain connects TRBV29-1 to TRBJ2-1; possibly TRBD1 for D (5 bases). Germline CDR1 is SQVTM and CDR2 is ANQGSEA. There are 12 residues in the CDR3. V shed 4 bases and J shed 7 bases, with 11 bases lying between them. The CDR3 is CSVVGRRNEQFF. The CDR3, as DNA: TGCAGCGTTGTGGGGCGTAGGAATGAGCAGTTCTTC.

This chain's CDR3 is CASSYSSVGEQFF. CDR3 bases: TGTGCCAGCAGTTACTCCTCCGTAGGTGAGCAGTTCTTC. This rearrangement joins TRBV6-5 to TRBJ2-1; D gene uncertain. In germline, CDR1 is MNHEY, CDR2 SVGAGI. CDR3 length: 13 residues. V lost 0 bases and J 9 bases, leaving 9 bases between the germline ends.

The chain couples TRBV5-6 to TRBJ2-7; perhaps TRBD1 as D (5 bases). The V gene lost 2 bases and the J gene lost 5 bases, with 8 bases spanning the gap. There are 12 residues in the CDR3. Germline values: CDR1 SGHDT, CDR2 YYEEEE. CDR3 nucleotides: TGTGCCAGCAGCTTATTGGGGCACGAGCAGTACTTC. Translation gives CASSLLGHEQYF.

J is TRBJ2-3 and V is TRBV6-5; D uncertain. This CDR3 comprises 13 residues. Germline values: CDR1 MNHEY, CDR2 SVGAGI. V lost 2 bases, J lost 4 bases, and 7 bases lay in between. The CDR3 loop is CASSYPEADTQYF. The CDR3 nucleotides are TGTGCCAGCAGTTACCCAGAAGCAGATACGCAGTATTTT.

The chain recombines TRBV9 with TRBJ1-1; 8 bases agree with TRBD1. There are 14 residues in the CDR3. Per germline, CDR1 SGDLS and CDR2 YYNGEE. V lost 5 bases, J lost 7 bases, and 10 bases stayed unmatched. The CDR3 region has the DNA TGTGCCAGCAGAGACCTAGGACAGGGCGATGAAGCTTTCTTT. Translated, it gives CASRDLGQGDEAFF.

This chain uses TRBV30 with TRBJ2-7; 7 bases match TRBD1. The length of the CDR3 is 20 residues. From germline, CDR1 is GTSNPN and CDR2 SVGIG (reference sequence). V lost 4 bases and J lost 3; bases outside the gene matches: 27. The DNA of the CDR3 is TGTGCCTGGACGCTCACTTTCCCCACCCCAGGGGGACCAAGGTACTACGAGCAGTACTTC. Its translation: CAWTLTFPTPGGPRYYEQYF.

CDR3 residues: CASSLGGSGYTF. The CDR3 DNA reads as TGTGCCAGCAGCTTGGGAGGGAGTGGCTACACCTTC. The rearrangement uses TRBV5-4 and TRBJ1-2; no firm D call. CDR3 length equals 12 residues. Germline CDR1 reads SGHNT; CDR2 reads YYREEE (reference sequence). V was cut by 0 bases and J by 7 bases, with 7 bases left in between.

The gene calls are TRBV5-6 and TRBJ2-7; D perhaps matches TRBD1 (6 bases). Germline V lookup: CDR1 SGHDT, CDR2 YYEEEE. This CDR3 comprises 12 residues. V gave up 4 bases and J gave up 5 bases, with 10 bases separating them. Here the CDR3 DNA reads TGTGCCAGCAGCCAACAGGGCCACGAGCAGTACTTC. It encodes CASSQQGHEQYF.

The gene calls are TRBV5-6 and TRBJ2-6; perhaps TRBD1 as D (5 bases). The CDR3 spans 16 residues. Germline-derived CDR1 and CDR2 are SGHDT and YYEEEE. Trimming took off 4 bases at V and 0 bases at J, with 11 bases between the two ends. The CDR3 protein is CASSPDIRSGANVLTF. CDR3 coding DNA: TGTGCCAGCAGCCCGGACATCCGCTCTGGGGCCAACGTCCTGACTTTC.

The CDR3 here is CASSHSPPTLASRQETQYF. The CDR3 DNA is TGTGCCAGCAGTCACTCGCCCCCGACTTTAGCGTCTAGACAAGAGACCCAGTACTTC. The chain carries TRBV2 and TRBJ2-5, with a weak D call TRBD2 (5 bases). The CDR3 is 19 residues long. The ends were cut back, 5 bases at V and 2 bases at J, with 27 bases in the middle. Germline CDR1 and CDR2: SNHLY and FYNNEI.

Note on this clone: This specimen includes other DNA sequences encoding the same CDR3. This sequence joins TRBV6-6 and TRBJ1-1; D may be TRBD1 (5 bases). V lost 2 bases to trimming and J lost 5 bases, with 9 bases between them. This CDR3 region has 13 residues. Germline V gene lookup returns CDR1 MNHNY and CDR2 SVGAGI (reference sequence). The DNA of the CDR3 is TGTGCCAGCAGTTACGGGGGGGGGACTGAAGCTTTCTTT. Translated, it gives CASSYGGGTEAFF.

This sequence joins TRBV13 and TRBJ1-1, with a tentative D call TRBD1 (5 bases). From germline, CDR1 is PRHDT and CDR2 FYEKMQ (reference sequence). This CDR3 comprises 14 residues. Trimming took off 1 base at V and 3 bases at J, with 9 bases between the two ends. The CDR3 is CASSLEGGDTEAFF. The CDR3 DNA sequence: TGTGCCAGCAGCTTAGAGGGAGGGGACACTGAAGCTTTCTTT.

This clone was picked up a small number of times. The chain recombines TRBV7-9 with TRBJ1-1; D gene unclear. The CDR3 runs 14 residues. The germline V gene has CDR1 SEHNR and CDR2 FQNEAQ (reference sequence). V lost 0 bases and J lost 4, with 9 bases in between. The DNA for the CDR3 is TGTGCCAGCAGCTTAGCACGAGCGAGCACTGAAGCTTTCTTT. Its translation is CASSLARASTEAFF. The whole variable domain, filled in from reference TRBV7-9 and TRBJ1-1, reads DTGVSQNPRHKITKRGQNVTFRCDPISEHNRLYWYRQTLGQGPEFLTYFQNEAQLEKSRLLSDRFSAERPKGSFSTLEIQRTEQGDSAMYLCASSLARASTEAFFGQGTRLTVV.